The sequence of this T cell receptor (beta chain) was determined in a study of PD-L1 blockade in urothelial cancer. Study summary: The year 2014 saw patients start atezolizumab, 1,200 mg intravenously every 3 weeks.

The CDR3 is 15 amino acids. Germline V gives CDR1 MNHEY, CDR2 SMNVEV (reference sequence). Deletions cut 1 base from V and 5 bases from J, with 11 bases between. TCRdb's table, derived via immunoSEQ multiplex PCR, lists solely in-frame clones and lacks some. Of under 35,000 clones listed, over 70% were seen once; the top ten hold approximately 4%. V gene TRBV27 combines with J gene TRBJ1-4; a possible D gene is TRBD1 (5 bases). The sequence was collected from a man aged 50 or older with urothelial cancer. The sample consisted of PBMCs, taken around atezolizumab (anti-PD-L1) treatment. Here the CDR3 DNA reads TGTGCCAGCAGTTTATTCGGGGGACTAAATGAAAAACTGTTTTTT. Translating gives CASSLFGGLNEKLFF.